This TCR beta chain appears in the sequencing data of a study of metastatic and nonmetastatic thyroid tumors. In the study overall: Both malignant and benign thyroid patients supplied peripheral blood and tumor or nodule tissue samples, across which the repertoires of these patients were then compared.

V lost 6 bases, J lost 8 bases, and 13 bases stayed unmatched. CDR1 is MGHRA, CDR2 YSYEKL, per germline. This CDR3 is built from 16 residues. All patients reached thyroid surgery having received no treatment beforehand. Whole-study findings and limits: Malignant thyroid tumors reportedly exceeded benign nodules significantly in TCR beta diversity, with the difference appearing in blood and tumor.

Original data processing: A papillary thyroid cancer distant-metastasis classifier was built from CDR3 differences across clinicopathological groups. MiXCR reprocessed the PCR reads for TCRdb. For this entry, the V and J calls and clone size follow TCRdb and not the study's own pipeline. The data show approximately 37,000 clones, approximately 15% seen once. Concerning this clone itself: Its antigen is as yet unknown.

The rearrangement links TRBV4-1 to TRBJ1-6; the match to TRBD1 covers 7 bases. Sequenced sample: blood. This sequence was found in a male donor with papillary thyroid cancer or a benign thyroid nodule (not recorded which). Some clones in this sample may be carry-over from other donors' samples. CDR3 loop: CASSQFGGGEYSPLHF. CDR3 sequence (DNA): TGCGCCAGCAGTCAATTCGGAGGGGGCGAGTATTCACCCCTCCACTTT.